These T cell receptor beta chains were read from a single sample in a study of cytomegalovirus exposure and HLA in healthy donors. Method: immunoSEQ multiplex PCR; TCRdb's copy keeps in-frame clones and lacks some. The repertoire has 150,000 to 200,000 clones, roughly 80% of them found once; the top ten carry over 2.5%. The sample was PBMCs. Source of these receptors: a female donor in good health and CMV-seronegative. The CDR3 runs from the conserved cysteine through the conserved F or W. The D gene is left open where the match is weak. Clone size is stated in some rows and not others, as once, few, many or a class when expanded.

V	size	J	D	DNA	CDR3
TRBV10-3	few	TRBJ2-3	NA	TGTGCCATGGGAGTCACAGATACGCAGTATTTT	CAMGVTDTQYF
TRBV9	NA	TRBJ2-6	NA	TGTGCCAGCAGCGTAGATGTGTTATCCTCTGGGGCCAACGTCCTGACTTTC	CASSVDVLSSGANVLTF
TRBV5-1	NA	TRBJ2-3	NA	TGCGCCAGCAGCTTGTCAGGGACACCCGCAGATACGCAGTATTTT	CASSLSGTPADTQYF
TRBV28	few	TRBJ2-5	TRBD2	TGTGCCAGCAGTCCCCTGGGGAGCGGGAGCCACCAAGAGACCCAGTACTTC	CASSPLGSGSHQETQYF
TRBV9	NA	TRBJ1-1	TRBD1	TGTGCCAGCAGCGTAGTTGGGACAGCAAACACTGAAGCTTTCTTT	CASSVVGTANTEAFF
TRBV2	few	TRBJ1-5	NA	TGTGCCAGCAGTGTGGTTCAGGGTAGCAATCAGCCCCAGCATTTT	CASSVVQGSNQPQHF
TRBV2	NA	TRBJ2-1	TRBD2	TGTGCCAGCAGGGGACTAGCCCACAATGAGCAGTTCTTC	CASRGLAHNEQFF
TRBV28	NA	TRBJ2-7	NA	TGTGCCAGCAGTTTACGGCAGGGCTCCTACGAGCAGTACTTC	CASSLRQGSYEQYF
TRBV10-3	NA	TRBJ2-2	NA	TGTGCCATCAGTGAGGAGGGGGCCGGGGAGCTGTTTTTT	CAISEEGAGELFF
TRBV15	NA	TRBJ1-5	NA	TGTGCCACCAGCAGAGATGAGGGCCAAAATCAGCCCCAGCATTTT	CATSRDEGQNQPQHF
TRBV21-1	NA	TRBJ2-7	NA	TGTGCCAGCAGGGGCCGCAACCCGTGCGAGCAGTACTTC	CASRGRNPCEQYF
TRBV7-2	NA	TRBJ2-5	TRBD2	TGTGCCAGCAGCCCAGTGGCGGGAGCCGGGGAGACCCAGTACTTC	CASSPVAGAGETQYF
TRBV11-1	NA	TRBJ1-1	NA	TGTGCCAGCAGGGCCACCATTAAGAACACTGAAGCTTTCTTT	CASRATIKNTEAFF
TRBV19	NA	TRBJ1-6	TRBD1	TGTGCCAGTACCAGGGGGGCAGGGAGCTCCTATAATTCACCCCTCCACTTT	CASTRGAGSSYNSPLHF
TRBV10-3	NA	TRBJ1-6	NA	TGTGCCATCAGGGACAGCCTCCTTAATTCACCCCTCCACTTT	CAIRDSLLNSPLHF
TRBV10-2	few	TRBJ1-1	NA	TGCGCCAGCAGGGGCCCAAACACTGAAGCTTTCTTT	CASRGPNTEAFF
TRBV10-1	NA	TRBJ2-7	TRBD1	TGCGCCAGCAGTGAGTCCACGACAGGGCTGTACTTC	CASSESTTGLYF
TRBV7-3	NA	TRBJ1-1	NA	TGTGCCAGCAGCCCAAACAGGGCTCGAGGGGCTGAAGCTTTCTTT	CASSPNRARGAEAFF
TRBV7-2	NA	TRBJ2-2	TRBD2	TGTGCCAGCAGCTTGGGGGGGTACACCGGGGAGCTGTTTTTT	CASSLGGYTGELFF
TRBV11-2	NA	TRBJ2-3	NA	TGTGCCAGCAGCTTAGGCGGAGCTTCCCGCACAGATACGCAGTATTTT	CASSLGGASRTDTQYF
TRBV28	NA	TRBJ1-1	TRBD1	TGTGCCAGCAGTTTCGGGCAGGGGGCGTGGGGCACTGAAGCTTTCTTT	CASSFGQGAWGTEAFF
TRBV10-3	NA	TRBJ1-4	NA	TGTGCCATCAGTGAGGGGGCCAATGAAAAACTGTTTTTT	CAISEGANEKLFF
TRBV6-5	NA	TRBJ2-5	TRBD1	TGTGCCAGCACCCCTGACAGGGTAGGCGAGACCCAGTACTTC	CASTPDRVGETQYF
TRBV19	NA	TRBJ1-6	NA	TGTGCCAGTAGTATTGTGACAGGTCTTCGTAATTCACCCCTCCACTTT	CASSIVTGLRNSPLHF
TRBV6-5	NA	TRBJ1-4	NA	TGTGCCAGCAGTCTACACAGGCCTGTCGGTGAACCGTTGTTTTTT	CASSLHRPVGEPLFF
TRBV29-1	few	TRBJ2-3	TRBD1	TGCAGCGTTGAGGACAGGAGCACAGATACGCAGTATTTT	CSVEDRSTDTQYF